The clone carrying this T cell receptor beta chain has more than one count but fewer than ten. Its antigen is undetermined. These data originate in a study of CD4+ T cells in melanoma. Study results and limitations: In melanoma, neoantigen-specific CD4+ T cells reportedly differed in differentiation state.

Measured with immunoSEQ multiplex PCR; TCRdb has only the in-frame clones, and not every one. The profile covers about 18,000 clones, with roughly 80% appearing a single time and roughly 4.9% taken by the ten largest. The V gene lost 4 bases and the J gene lost 11 bases, with 14 bases spanning the gap. CDR3 length: 12 amino acids. Germline V gene data show CDR1 as MNHNY and CDR2 as SVGAGI (reference sequence). The sequencing sample was made of cells from a culture (not recorded whether cultured in vitro). The sequence came from a human donor with melanoma. The chain has TRBV6-6 and TRBJ1-1, with D uncertain. The CDR3 here is CASSSLPDPAFF. In nucleotides, the CDR3 is TGTGCCAGCAGTTCCCTCCCCGACCCGGCTTTCTTT.